The present T cell receptor (beta chain) was sequenced within a study of blood T cell repertoires in COVID-19. Study background: In each case, the material was cDNA or gDNA derived from T cells, B-cell-depleted T cells, or PBMCs.

The CDR3 has 16 amino acids. V shed 4 bases, J shed 5 bases, and the junction held 12 bases outside the gene matches. Per germline, CDR1 SGHDT and CDR2 YYEEEE. In the source study's methods: Reference gene primers were amplified, and this amplification served to estimate nucleated cell counts. Sequencing was performed with immunoSEQ multiplex PCR; in TCRdb, only in-frame clones are kept and a portion is missing. V and J calls and clone size are given by that table; D and trimming were obtained from the DNA. The data show 85,000 to 100,000 clones, about two thirds seen once. The rearrangement joins TRBV5-6 to TRBJ1-5; 7 bases are a match to TRBD1. The sequenced sample consisted of peripheral blood. This sequence originates from a woman aged 60-75 years in a cohort sampled during active or convalescent COVID-19. CDR3 sequence: CASSPGGLAPDQPQHF. The CDR3 bases are TGTGCCAGCAGCCCAGGGGGGTTGGCTCCGGATCAGCCCCAGCATTTT.